This entry is about one T cell receptor (beta chain). In the original analysis: From reference gene primer amplification, estimates of nucleated cell counts were derived. Some clones are missing from TCRdb's copy, which holds only in-frame ones; the method was immunoSEQ multiplex PCR. V and J calls and clone size follow that table, whereas D and trimming were derived from the DNA. The repertoire has a few hundred thousand clones, over 75% of them found once; the top ten carry around 2.5%. This sample is part of a study of blood T cell repertoires in COVID-19. Across the study: The origin of the acute and convalescent COVID-19 samples was the United States, Italy and Spain. Sources were T cells, B-cell-depleted T cells, or PBMCs; the material itself was cDNA or gDNA.

Germline V CDR1 and CDR2: SGHRS, YFSETQ. Germline trimming cut 1 base from V and 4 bases from J; bases unmatched to any gene: 3. The CDR3 spans 15 residues. This chain uses TRBV5-1 with TRBJ2-1, with 9 bases aligning to TRBD1. This TCR came from a woman between 50 and 59 years old with acute or convalescent COVID-19. The sample taken for sequencing was peripheral blood. CDR3 sequence: CASSLSGQGYNEQFF. The CDR3 bases are TGCGCCAGCAGCTTGTCGGGACAGGGTTACAATGAGCAGTTCTTC.